This T cell receptor beta chain was recovered during a study of tumor-infiltrating lymphocytes in oesophageal squamous cell carcinoma. The CDR3 runs 16 residues. Per the germline V gene, CDR1 is SGHVT and CDR2 is SQSDAQ. V shed 6 bases, J shed 4 bases, and the junction held 14 bases outside the gene matches. Using its own MiXCR run on the PCR reads, TCRdb lists one record per CDR3 protein. This table holds approximately 12,000 distinct CDR3 sequences, roughly three fifths found once. The rearrangement joins TRBV7-4 to TRBJ2-5; TRBD1 matches at 7 bases. The TCR was taken from a female donor with esophageal squamous cell carcinoma. The specimen was esophageal tumor tissue. CDR3 in amino acids: CASRAEGGSRGETQYF. CDR3 nucleotide sequence: TGTGCCAGCAGGGCTGAAGGGGGCTCCAGAGGAGAGACCCAGTACTTC.